Detailed here is one T cell receptor (beta chain). Its antigen remains unidentified. The germline CDR1 and CDR2 sequences are LNHNV and YYDKDF (reference sequence). V lost 8 bases to trimming and J lost 2 bases; unmatched junction nucleotides: 4. CDR3 length: 13 residues. The sample is drawn from a study of chemoradiotherapy in HPV16-positive cancers. Study in general: Candidate HPV-specific T-cell clones and common TCR motifs came from functional assays in two HPV16-positive patients. Study findings and constraints: Candidate HPV-specific clones and E7-related TCR motifs grew in tumor during treatment. For HPV16-positive patients, expanding HPV-responsive T cells associated with longer recurrence-free survival.

This table comes from immunoSEQ multiplex PCR, and its TCRdb copy is limited to in-frame clones, with some not included. The repertoire includes tens of thousands of clones, around four fifths of them detected once, and approximately 4.2% sits in the top ten. V gene TRBV15 combines with J gene TRBJ2-5; TRBD1 matches at 8 bases. The clonotype comes from a human donor with HPV-associated anogenital cancer. Sequencing was performed on blood, taken from a patient who underwent chemoradiotherapy. The chain's CDR3 is CATGTGLQETQYF. CDR3 coding DNA: TGTGCCACCGGGACAGGCCTACAAGAGACCCAGTACTTC.